The 32 T cell receptor beta chains given below trace back to one sample, sequenced in a study of cytotoxic CD8 clonotypes in ibrutinib-treated CLL. This table comes from immunoSEQ multiplex PCR, and its TCRdb copy is limited to in-frame clones, with some not included. The sample has about 50,000 clones; about half are singletons. Sequencing used PBMCs, obtained after 12 months of ibrutinib treatment. Every receptor here comes from a human donor with chronic lymphocytic leukemia.

The chain uses TRBV6-6 and TRBJ2-7, with 7 positions matching TRBD1. The V gene end was trimmed by 5 bases and the J gene end by 0 bases; junction bases not matched to a gene: 10. This CDR3 comprises 16 residues. Germline V gene sequence: CDR1 MNHNY, CDR2 SVGAGI (reference sequence). As DNA, the CDR3 is TGTGCCAGCAGTGGGGATCGGGACAGAATCTCCTACGAGCAGTACTTC. It is translated as CASSGDRDRISYEQYF.

This chain joins TRBV7-9 and TRBJ1-1; 11 nucleotides line up with TRBD1. The CDR3 length is 16 residues. V shed 2 bases and J 4 bases; nucleotides not matched to a gene: 6. From germline, CDR1 is SEHNR and CDR2 FQNEAQ (reference sequence). The CDR3 nucleotides read TGTGCCAGCAGCTTATCGGACAGGGGGCTTGTCACTGAAGCTTTCTTT. This translates into CASSLSDRGLVTEAFF. Drawing the rest from reference TRBV7-9 and TRBJ1-1, the complete variable domain is DTGVSQNPRHKITKRGQNVTFRCDPISEHNRLYWYRQTLGQGPEFLTYFQNEAQLEKSRLLSDRFSAERPKGSFSTLEIQRTEQGDSAMYLCASSLSDRGLVTEAFFGQGTRLTVV.

The chain is built from TRBV21-1 and TRBJ1-4; TRBD1 was called by the table and not checked on the DNA. TRBV21-1 is annotated as a pseudogene. The CDR3 contains 15 residues. CDR3 loop: CASSEPRDRAEKLFF. As DNA, the CDR3 is TGTGCCAGCAGCGAACCCCGGGACAGGGCCGAAAAACTGTTTTTT.

In this sample, this clone turned up a few times. One end of the junction does not line up with germline, which may come from a read error. The genes are TRBV7-7 and TRBJ2-1; 9 nucleotides align to TRBD1. CDR3 length: 13 residues. The germline V gene encodes CDR1 SSHAT and CDR2 FNYEAQ (reference sequence). Here the CDR3 DNA reads TGTGCTAGCAGCTTCGACAGGGGGAATGAGCAGTTCTTC. Translated: CASSFDRGNEQFF.

V and J are TRBV19 and TRBJ1-2, with D hard to call. V was trimmed by 6 bases and J by 2 bases, leaving 13 bases between them. Germline CDR1 and CDR2: LNHDA and SQIVND (reference sequence). The CDR3 is 14 amino acids. The CDR3 here is CASSAAWTNYGYTF. In DNA form, the CDR3 reads TGTGCCAGTAGCGCGGCTTGGACCAACTATGGCTACACCTTC.

This clone was counted only a few times. The CDR3 coding sequence is TGTGCCTGGAGTGTAGGTAGGGGGAACTATGGCTACACCTTC. As protein: CAWSVGRGNYGYTF. The J gene is TRBJ1-2, the V gene TRBV30, with a weak D call TRBD1 (6 bases). Germline loops: CDR1 GTSNPN, CDR2 SVGIG (reference sequence). V gave up 0 bases and J gave up 2 bases, with 10 bases separating them. The CDR3 runs to 14 residues.

This clone was seen a few times. The chain joins TRBV18 to TRBJ2-7, with D tentatively TRBD1 or TRBD2 (5 bases each). The CDR3 extends over 12 amino acids. Trimming cost V 4 bases and J 9 bases, with 13 bases left between them. Looked up from germline, CDR1 is KGHSH and CDR2 is LQKENI. CDR3 DNA sequence: TGTGCCAGCTCACGGGACGGCGTGGGGCAGTACTTC. Its translation is CASSRDGVGQYF.

The V gene is TRBV6-1, the J gene TRBJ1-3; D is undetermined. V lost 4 bases and J lost 0, with 10 bases in between. This CDR3 contains 15 residues. Germline V gives CDR1 MNHNS, CDR2 SASEGT. The CDR3 loop is CASSGTSRSGNTIYF. The CDR3 region has the DNA TGTGCCAGCAGTGGAACTTCTCGCTCTGGAAACACCATATATTTT.

This clone was observed a handful of times. The chain joins TRBV13 to TRBJ2-1; D gene ambiguous. Trimming stripped 5 bases from V and 0 bases from J, with 5 bases between. The CDR3 loop spans 13 amino acids. CDR1 PRHDT and CDR2 FYEKMQ come from the germline V gene (reference sequence). The CDR3 loop is CASSGSSYNEQFF. The CDR3 DNA is TGTGCCAGCAGCGGTAGCTCCTACAATGAGCAGTTCTTC.

The chain links TRBV6-1 to TRBJ2-3, with D perhaps matching TRBD1 (6 bases). V shed 3 bases and J shed 0 bases, with 16 bases lying between them. Germline lookup yields CDR1 MNHNS and CDR2 SASEGT. The CDR3 loop spans 17 amino acids. The CDR3 region has the DNA TGTGCCAGCAGTGATTACTCGCACAGGGTCAGCACAGATACGCAGTATTTT. This translates into CASSDYSHRVSTDTQYF.

This clone has just a few counts. The V and J genes are TRBV14 and TRBJ1-6; no firm D call. Trimming cost V 0 bases and J 10 bases, with 7 bases left between them. The CDR3 spans 13 residues. Looked up from germline, CDR1 is SGHDN and CDR2 is FVKESK. The CDR3 DNA follows: TGTGCCAGCAGCCAAGATATGAGGTCACCCCTCCACTTT. Residues: CASSQDMRSPLHF. Supplemented by reference TRBV14 and TRBJ1-6, the full variable domain reads EAGVTQFPSHSVIEKGQTVTLRCDPISGHDNLYWYRRVMGKEIKFLLHFVKESKQDESGMPNNRFLAERTGGTYSTLKVQPAELEDSGVYFCASSQDMRSPLHFGNGTRLTVT.

The sample holds a few counts of this clone. The V call is TRBV6-1, the J call TRBJ1-5; D is perhaps TRBD1 (6 bases). Germline CDR1 is MNHNS and CDR2 is SASEGT. This CDR3 has 15 amino acids. Trimming took off 4 bases at V and 11 bases at J, with 21 bases between the two ends. The CDR3 loop reads CASSAGMAKEGAQHF. CDR3 DNA: TGTGCCAGCAGTGCTGGCATGGCCAAGGAGGGGGCCCAGCATTTT.

The chain recombines TRBV19 with TRBJ2-3, with D perhaps TRBD1 (6 bases). V lost 5 bases, J lost 2 bases, and 17 bases lay in between. Germline-derived CDR1 and CDR2 are LNHDA and SQIVND (reference sequence). CDR3 length: 16 residues. CDR3: CASSSRDTRTTDTQYF. CDR3 sequence (DNA): TGTGCCAGTAGTTCCCGGGACACCCGGACCACAGATACGCAGTATTTT. Full variable domain (rest looked up from reference TRBV19 and TRBJ2-3): DGGITQSPKYLFRKEGQNVTLSCEQNLNHDAMYWYRQDPGQGLRLIYYSQIVNDFQKGDIAEGYSVSREKKESFPLTVTSAQKNPTAFYLCASSSRDTRTTDTQYFGPGTRLTVL.

The CDR3 nucleotides are TGTGCCAGCAGCGTAGCTACATCCTACAATGAGCAGTTCTTC. Its protein product is CASSVATSYNEQFF. The V and J genes are TRBV9 and TRBJ2-1; D is uncertain. Trimming stripped 0 bases from V and 1 base from J, with 5 bases between. CDR1 and CDR2 (germline): SGDLS, YYNGEE. This CDR3 spans 14 amino acids.

This clone was seen only a few times. This chain joins TRBV5-6 and TRBJ2-7; 9 bases line up with TRBD1. V lost 3 bases and J lost 6; bases outside the gene matches: 7. The CDR3 runs to 14 residues. The germline V gene has CDR1 SGHDT and CDR2 YYEEEE. CDR3 nucleotides: TGTGCCAGCAGCTCAACCGGGACAGGGACCGAGCAGTACTTC. Its protein product is CASSSTGTGTEQYF.

The genes are TRBV4-1 and TRBJ2-7; D is possibly TRBD1 or TRBD2 (6 bases each). Germline V CDR1 and CDR2: MGHRA, YSYEKL. V was trimmed by 4 bases and J by 2 bases, leaving 33 bases between them. The CDR3 runs 21 residues. The chain's CDR3 is CASSPKMIGGMRERVPYEQYF. DNA for the CDR3: TGCGCCAGCAGCCCTAAAATGATCGGGGGCATGAGGGAGCGGGTTCCCTACGAGCAGTACTTC.

This clone was picked up a small number of times. The chain links TRBV28 to TRBJ1-2; D remains unclear. Germline CDR1 MDHEN, CDR2 SYDVKM. Trimming shortened V by 5 bases and J by 0 bases, and 10 bases separated the two germline ends. The CDR3 consists of 14 residues. The CDR3 DNA follows: TGTGCCAGCAGTGATTTCACTACTAACTATGGCTACACCTTC. It encodes CASSDFTTNYGYTF.

This clone was found many times. The CDR3 DNA reads as TGTGCCTGGAGTGTACTACAGGGGGCCTTCTACACCTTC. Amino acids: CAWSVLQGAFYTF. The V call is TRBV30, the J call TRBJ1-2, with 9 nucleotides matching TRBD1. The length of the CDR3 is 13 residues. V was pared by 0 bases and J by 10 bases, with 6 bases of the junction left unmatched. Germline values: CDR1 GTSNPN, CDR2 SVGIG (reference sequence).

In its sample, this clone was seen many times. The genes are TRBV6-5 and TRBJ1-6; 7 bases align to TRBD1. The germline V gene encodes CDR1 MNHEY and CDR2 SVGAGI. The CDR3 has 15 amino acids. Trimming cost V 7 bases and J 6 bases; bases outside gene matches: 9. CDR3 coding DNA: TGTGCCAGCACCCTCCTTGGACAGGTTAATTCACCCCTCCACTTT. Translation: CASTLLGQVNSPLHF.

There are many counts of this clone. This chain uses TRBV7-2 with TRBJ1-1; D may be TRBD1 (5 bases). Germline values: CDR1 SGHTA, CDR2 FQGNSA. Trimming took off 5 bases at V and 1 base at J, with 8 bases between the two ends. The CDR3 spans 13 residues. Written as DNA, the CDR3 is TGTGCCAGCAGCACCGGGGCGAACACTGAAGCTTTCTTT. Its translation is CASSTGANTEAFF.

V and J are TRBV28 and TRBJ1-1; D unresolved. V gave up 5 bases and J gave up 3 bases, with 16 bases separating them. The CDR3 has 15 residues. The germline V gene has CDR1 MDHEN and CDR2 SYDVKM. Written as DNA, the CDR3 is TGTGCCAGCAGTCTTCTTTTGGGCGGGGACACTGAAGCTTTCTTT. Amino acid sequence: CASSLLLGGDTEAFF. Full variable domain (missing parts from reference TRBV28 and TRBJ1-1): DVKVTQSSRYLVKRTGEKVFLECVQDMDHENMFWYRQDPGLGLRLIYFSYDVKMKEKGDIPEGYSVSREKKERFSLILESASTNQTSMYLCASSLLLGGDTEAFFGQGTRLTVV.

The chain recombines TRBV2 with TRBJ2-2; TRBD2 might be the D (6 bases). The CDR3 runs 16 residues. Trimming took off 4 bases at V and 5 bases at J, with 17 bases between the two ends. Germline CDR1 is SNHLY and CDR2 is FYNNEI. The CDR3 DNA reads TGTGCCAGCAGTGTGGGAGGAGGGCCTCTTACCGGGGAGCTGTTTTTT. Protein: CASSVGGGPLTGELFF.

A few counts support this clone. The rearrangement links TRBV19 to TRBJ2-7; 10 nucleotides line up with TRBD1. The V and J ends lost 6 bases and 1 base, in that order; junction bases with no gene match: 6. Germline V gives CDR1 LNHDA, CDR2 SQIVND (reference sequence). CDR3 size: 15 residues. In DNA form, the CDR3 reads TGTGCCAGTAGGGGAGGGGGACAGGGGTCCTACGAGCAGTACTTC. This codes for CASRGGGQGSYEQYF.

The V call is TRBV4-2, the J call TRBJ1-1; D gene ambiguous. Per the germline V gene, CDR1 is LGHNA and CDR2 is YNFKEQ. This CDR3 is 12 amino acids long. Trimming stripped 6 bases from V and 0 bases from J, with 5 bases between. The CDR3 reads CASSSMNTEAFF. Written as DNA, the CDR3 is TGTGCCAGCAGTTCGATGAACACTGAAGCTTTCTTT.

The rearrangement links TRBV19 to TRBJ1-5, with TRBD1 identical over 9 bases. Germline V gives CDR1 LNHDA, CDR2 SQIVND (reference sequence). The ends lost 3 bases at V and 3 bases at J; junction bases unmatched: 3. There are 15 residues in the CDR3. For the CDR3, the DNA is TGTGCCAGTAGTATGGGACAGGGTTACAATCAGCCCCAGCATTTT. Translated: CASSMGQGYNQPQHF.

CDR3 sequence: CASSGGGQIDTQYF. The CDR3 DNA sequence: TGTGCCAGCAGCGGTGGGGGGCAGATAGATACGCAGTATTTT. The chain is built from TRBV9 and TRBJ2-3; possibly TRBD1 or TRBD2 for D (6 bases each). This CDR3 has 14 amino acids. Between the trimmed V and J ends, which lost 3 bases and 5 bases, there was a span of 13 bases. The germline V gene has CDR1 SGDLS and CDR2 YYNGEE.

This clone appeared a few times. The chain links TRBV27 to TRBJ2-7; D possibly uses TRBD1 or TRBD2 (8 bases each). CDR3 size: 17 residues. V was shortened by 4 bases and J by 6 bases, with 25 bases between the two germline ends. Germline-derived CDR1 and CDR2 are MNHEY and SMNVEV (reference sequence). As DNA, the CDR3 is TGTGCCAGCAGTTCGTACAGGGGGGGTAGCGGGATAGGCGAGCAGTACTTC. Amino acids: CASSSYRGGSGIGEQYF.

The chain joins TRBV6-1 to TRBJ2-1; D possibly corresponds to TRBD1 (5 bases). V shed 1 base and J shed 7 bases, with 14 bases lying between them. The germline gives CDR1 MNHNS, CDR2 SASEGT. This CDR3 is 15 amino acids long. The CDR3 is CASSEDRTQGNEQFF. DNA of the CDR3: TGTGCCAGCAGTGAAGATAGGACCCAGGGTAATGAGCAGTTCTTC.

This clone came up a few times. V usage is TRBV28 and J usage is TRBJ1-5; D call uncertain. The CDR3 sequence is 14 residues long. V was clipped by 8 bases and J by 1 base, with 12 bases between them. Germline V gene data show CDR1 as MDHEN and CDR2 as SYDVKM. CDR3 DNA sequence: TGTGCCAGCTTCCCTGGGAGGAGCAATCAGCCCCAGCATTTT. The encoded protein is CASFPGRSNQPQHF.

The V call is TRBV6-5, the J call TRBJ1-4, with D perhaps TRBD1 (5 bases). V was clipped by 1 base and J by 7 bases, with 13 bases between them. The CDR3 extends over 15 amino acids. Per germline, CDR1 MNHEY and CDR2 SVGAGI. The CDR3: CASSYYRPVGEKLFF. DNA for the CDR3: TGTGCCAGCAGTTACTACAGGCCCGTTGGTGAAAAACTGTTTTTT.

The V and J genes are TRBV28 and TRBJ2-7; D might be TRBD1 (5 bases). The CDR3 is 13 residues long. V lost 6 bases to trimming and J lost 3 bases, with 12 bases between them. Germline CDR1 reads MDHEN; CDR2 reads SYDVKM. CDR3 nucleotides: TGTGCCAGCAGCGACAGCCGCCTCTACGAGCAGTACTTC. Its protein is CASSDSRLYEQYF.

J is TRBJ2-3 and V is TRBV7-9, with D perhaps TRBD2 (5 bases). The CDR3 covers 17 residues. Trimming cost V 4 bases and J 2 bases, with 19 bases left between them. The germline CDR1 and CDR2 sequences are SEHNR and FQNEAQ (reference sequence). The CDR3 sequence: CASSSPPGVALTDTQYF. The CDR3 DNA reads TGTGCCAGCAGCTCTCCCCCCGGGGTAGCTCTCACAGATACGCAGTATTTT.